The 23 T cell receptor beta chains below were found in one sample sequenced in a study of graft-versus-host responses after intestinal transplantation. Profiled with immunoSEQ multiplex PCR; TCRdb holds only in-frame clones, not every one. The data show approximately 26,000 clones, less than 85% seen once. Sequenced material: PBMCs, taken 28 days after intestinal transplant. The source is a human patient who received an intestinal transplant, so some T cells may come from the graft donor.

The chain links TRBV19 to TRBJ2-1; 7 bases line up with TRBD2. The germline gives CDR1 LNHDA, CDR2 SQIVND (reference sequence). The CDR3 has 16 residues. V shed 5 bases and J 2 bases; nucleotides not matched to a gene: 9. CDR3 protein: CASSPPGGGTYNEQFF. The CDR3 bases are TGTGCCAGTAGTCCCCCGGGGGGAGGGACCTACAATGAGCAGTTCTTC.

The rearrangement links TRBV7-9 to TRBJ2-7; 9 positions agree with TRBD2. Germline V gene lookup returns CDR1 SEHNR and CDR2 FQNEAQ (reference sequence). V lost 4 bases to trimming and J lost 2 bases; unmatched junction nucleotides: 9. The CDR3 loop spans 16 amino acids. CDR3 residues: CASSYPGTSSTYEQYF. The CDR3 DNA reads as TGTGCCAGCAGCTACCCCGGGACTAGCTCCACCTACGAGCAGTACTTC.

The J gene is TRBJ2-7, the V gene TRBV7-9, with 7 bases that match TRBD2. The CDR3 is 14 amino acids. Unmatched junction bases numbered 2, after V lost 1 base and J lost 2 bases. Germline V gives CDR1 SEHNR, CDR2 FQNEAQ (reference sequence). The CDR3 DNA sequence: TGTGCCAGCAGCTTAGGGGCGGGGGCCTACGAGCAGTACTTC. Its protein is CASSLGAGAYEQYF.

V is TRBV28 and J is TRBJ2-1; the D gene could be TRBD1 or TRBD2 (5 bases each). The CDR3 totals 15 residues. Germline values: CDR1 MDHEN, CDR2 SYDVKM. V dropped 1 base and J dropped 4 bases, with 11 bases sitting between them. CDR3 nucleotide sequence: TGTGCCAGCAGTTTATCGGGGACCCATTACAATGAGCAGTTCTTC. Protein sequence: CASSLSGTHYNEQFF.

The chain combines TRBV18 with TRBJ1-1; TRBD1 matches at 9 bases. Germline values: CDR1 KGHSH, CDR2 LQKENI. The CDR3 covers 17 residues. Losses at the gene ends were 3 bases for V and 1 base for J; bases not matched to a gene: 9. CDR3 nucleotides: TGTGCCAGCTCACCGAACACAGGGGGCCGGAGGAACACTGAAGCTTTCTTT. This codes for CASSPNTGGRRNTEAFF.

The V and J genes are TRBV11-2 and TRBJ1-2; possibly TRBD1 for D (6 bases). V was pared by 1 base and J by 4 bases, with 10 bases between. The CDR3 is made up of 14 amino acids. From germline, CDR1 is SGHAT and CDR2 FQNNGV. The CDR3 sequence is CASSLVGTPYGYTF. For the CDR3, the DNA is TGTGCCAGCAGCTTAGTGGGGACACCCTATGGCTACACCTTC.

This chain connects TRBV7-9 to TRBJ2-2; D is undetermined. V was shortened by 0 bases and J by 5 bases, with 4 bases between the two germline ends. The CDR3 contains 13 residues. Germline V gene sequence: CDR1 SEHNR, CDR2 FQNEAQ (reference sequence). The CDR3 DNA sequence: TGTGCCAGCAGCTTAGCAGGGACCGGGGAGCTGTTTTTT. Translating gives CASSLAGTGELFF.

CDR3 DNA: TGTGCCAGCAGCGTGGGGGGACGGCTAGAGCAGTTCTTC. This sequence encodes CASSVGGRLEQFF. V usage is TRBV9 and J usage is TRBJ2-1; D is perhaps TRBD2 (6 bases). V was pared by 2 bases and J by 10 bases, with 13 bases between. This CDR3 has 13 amino acids. Germline V lookup: CDR1 SGDLS, CDR2 YYNGEE. Based on the CDR3 plus reference TRBV9 and TRBJ2-1, the full variable domain is DSGVTQTPKHLITATGQRVTLRCSPRSGDLSVYWYQQSLDQGLQFLIQYYNGEERAKGNILERFSAQQFPDLHSELNLSSLELGDSALYFCASSVGGRLEQFFGPGTRLTVL.

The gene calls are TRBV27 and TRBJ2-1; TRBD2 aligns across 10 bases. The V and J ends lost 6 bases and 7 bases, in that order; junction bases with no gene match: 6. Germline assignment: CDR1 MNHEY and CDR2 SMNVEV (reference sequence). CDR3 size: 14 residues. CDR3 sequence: CASRPAGGYNEQFF. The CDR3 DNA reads TGTGCCAGCAGACCAGCGGGGGGGTATAATGAGCAGTTCTTC.

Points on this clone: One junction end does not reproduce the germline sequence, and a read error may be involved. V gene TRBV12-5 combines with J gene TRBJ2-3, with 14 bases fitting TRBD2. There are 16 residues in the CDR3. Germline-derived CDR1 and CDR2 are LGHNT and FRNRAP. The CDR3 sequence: CASGLGLAGDTDTQYF. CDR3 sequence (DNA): TGTGCTAGTGGCTTGGGACTAGCGGGAGACACAGATACGCAGTATTTT.

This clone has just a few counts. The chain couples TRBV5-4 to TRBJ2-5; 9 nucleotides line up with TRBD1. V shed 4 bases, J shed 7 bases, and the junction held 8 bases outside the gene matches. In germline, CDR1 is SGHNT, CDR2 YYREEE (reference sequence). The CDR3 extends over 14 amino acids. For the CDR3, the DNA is TGTGCCAGCAGCGAGGGACAGGGAATAGGGACCCAGTACTTC. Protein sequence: CASSEGQGIGTQYF.

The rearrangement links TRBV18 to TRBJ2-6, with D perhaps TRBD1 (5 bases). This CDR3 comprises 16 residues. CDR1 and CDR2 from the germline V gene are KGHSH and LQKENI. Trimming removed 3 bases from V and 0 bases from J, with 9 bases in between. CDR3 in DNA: TGTGCCAGCTCACCTTACAGGTTCTCTGGGGCCAACGTCCTGACTTTC. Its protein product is CASSPYRFSGANVLTF.

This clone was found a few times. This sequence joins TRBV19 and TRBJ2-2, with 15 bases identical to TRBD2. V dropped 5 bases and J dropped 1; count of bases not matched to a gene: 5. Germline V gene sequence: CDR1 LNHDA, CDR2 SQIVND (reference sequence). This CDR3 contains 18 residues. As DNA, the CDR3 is TGTGCCAGTAGTCCCTCGGGACTAGCGGGGGGGAACACCGGGGAGCTGTTTTTT. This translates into CASSPSGLAGGNTGELFF.

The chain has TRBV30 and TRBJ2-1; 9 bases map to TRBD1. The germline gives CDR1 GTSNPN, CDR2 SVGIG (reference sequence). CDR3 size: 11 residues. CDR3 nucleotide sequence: TGTGCTTGGGACAGGGTTAATGAGCAGTTCTTC. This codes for CAWDRVNEQFF.

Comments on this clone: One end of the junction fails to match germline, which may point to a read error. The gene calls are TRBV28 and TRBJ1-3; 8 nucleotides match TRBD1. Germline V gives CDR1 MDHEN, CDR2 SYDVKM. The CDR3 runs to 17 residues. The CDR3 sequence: CAGSLRTGPMGGNTIYF. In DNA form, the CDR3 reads TGTGCCGGCAGTTTACGGACAGGGCCCATGGGGGGAAACACCATATATTTT.

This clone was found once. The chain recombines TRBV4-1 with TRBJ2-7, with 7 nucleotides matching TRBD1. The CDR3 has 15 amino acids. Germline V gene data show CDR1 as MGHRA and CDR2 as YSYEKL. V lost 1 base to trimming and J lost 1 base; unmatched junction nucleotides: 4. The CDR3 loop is CASSQGDRSSYEQYF. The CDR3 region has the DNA TGCGCCAGCAGCCAAGGGGACAGATCTTCCTACGAGCAGTACTTC.

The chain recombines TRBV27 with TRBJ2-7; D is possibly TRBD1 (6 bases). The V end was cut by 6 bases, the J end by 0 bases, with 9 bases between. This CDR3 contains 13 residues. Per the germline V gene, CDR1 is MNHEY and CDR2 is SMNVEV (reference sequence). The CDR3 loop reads CASSRDISYEQYF. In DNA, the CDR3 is TGTGCCAGCAGCAGGGACATCTCCTACGAGCAGTACTTC.

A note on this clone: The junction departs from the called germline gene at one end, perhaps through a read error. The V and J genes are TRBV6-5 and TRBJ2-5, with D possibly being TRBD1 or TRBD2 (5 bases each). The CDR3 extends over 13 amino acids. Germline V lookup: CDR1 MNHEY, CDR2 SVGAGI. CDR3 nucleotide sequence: TGTGCCAGCAGTTACGGGACGCAAGGGACCCAGTACTTC. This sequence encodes CASSYGTQGTQYF.

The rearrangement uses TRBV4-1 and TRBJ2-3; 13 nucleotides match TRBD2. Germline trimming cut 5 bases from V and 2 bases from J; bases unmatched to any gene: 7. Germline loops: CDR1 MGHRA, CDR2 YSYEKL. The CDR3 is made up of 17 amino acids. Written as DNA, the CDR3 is TGCGCCAGCAGCTCCACTAGCGGGGGGGCCGACACAGATACGCAGTATTTT. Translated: CASSSTSGGADTDTQYF.

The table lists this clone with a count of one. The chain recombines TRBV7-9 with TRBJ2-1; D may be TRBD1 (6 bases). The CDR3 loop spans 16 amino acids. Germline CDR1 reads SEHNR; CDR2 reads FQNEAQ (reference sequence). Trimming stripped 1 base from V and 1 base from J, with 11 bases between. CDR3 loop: CASSLVRQVSYNEQFF. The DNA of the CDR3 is TGTGCCAGCAGCTTAGTCAGACAGGTTTCCTACAATGAGCAGTTCTTC.

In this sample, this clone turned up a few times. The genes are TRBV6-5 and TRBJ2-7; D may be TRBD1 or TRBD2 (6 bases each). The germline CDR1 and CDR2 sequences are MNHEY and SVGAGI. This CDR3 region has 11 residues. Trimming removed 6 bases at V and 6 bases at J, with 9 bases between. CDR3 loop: CASRGGLEQYF. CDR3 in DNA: TGTGCCAGCAGAGGGGGGCTCGAGCAGTACTTC.

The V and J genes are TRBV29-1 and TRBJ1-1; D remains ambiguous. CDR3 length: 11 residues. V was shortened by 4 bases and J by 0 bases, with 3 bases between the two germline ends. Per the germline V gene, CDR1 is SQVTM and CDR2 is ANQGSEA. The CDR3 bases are TGCAGCGTTGGGGTGAACACTGAAGCTTTCTTT. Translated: CSVGVNTEAFF. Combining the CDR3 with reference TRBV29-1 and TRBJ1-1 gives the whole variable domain SAVISQKPSRDICQRGTSLTIQCQVDSQVTMMFWYRQQPGQSLTLIATANQGSEATYESGFVIDKFPISRPNLTFSTLTVSNMSPEDSSIYLCSVGVNTEAFFGQGTRLTVV.

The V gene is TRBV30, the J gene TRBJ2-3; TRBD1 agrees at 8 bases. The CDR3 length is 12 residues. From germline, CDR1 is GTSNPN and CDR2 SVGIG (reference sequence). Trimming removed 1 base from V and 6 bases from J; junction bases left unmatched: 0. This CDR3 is CAWSGTGDTQYF. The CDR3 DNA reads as TGTGCCTGGAGTGGGACAGGGGATACGCAGTATTTT.